The 26 T cell receptor beta chains reported below all come from one sample, sequenced in a study of control samples from healthy donors and cancer patients. Method: immunoSEQ multiplex PCR; TCRdb's copy keeps in-frame clones and lacks some. The data show 55,000 to 85,000 clones, 89% seen once. The sample taken for sequencing was PBMCs. The receptor source for this set is a man between 60 and 75 years old with lung cancer.

J is TRBJ2-2 and V is TRBV6-6; maybe TRBD1 (6 bases). The V end lost 5 bases, the J end lost 5 bases, and 9 bases lay between the germline ends. The CDR3 totals 13 residues. Germline CDR1 MNHNY, CDR2 SVGAGI (reference sequence). The CDR3 nucleotides read TGTGCCAGCAGTCAAACAGGGACCGGGGAGCTGTTTTTT. This gives the protein CASSQTGTGELFF.

The chain couples TRBV18 to TRBJ2-6; perhaps TRBD1 as D (6 bases). Deletions cut 2 bases from V and 4 bases from J, with 12 bases between. Germline assignment: CDR1 KGHSH and CDR2 LQKENI. The CDR3 contains 16 residues. The CDR3 sequence: CASSPDRSVGANVLTF. In DNA, the CDR3 is TGTGCCAGCTCACCAGACAGGAGTGTGGGGGCCAACGTCCTGACTTTC.

The V and J genes are TRBV29-1 and TRBJ2-2, with 7 bases fitting TRBD2. There are 15 residues in the CDR3. V shed 3 bases, J shed 6 bases, and the junction held 10 bases outside the gene matches. Germline CDR1 reads SQVTM; CDR2 reads ANQGSEA. CDR3 in amino acids: CSVDDRAGWAGELFF. The CDR3, as DNA: TGCAGCGTTGATGATAGAGCGGGGTGGGCCGGGGAGCTGTTTTTT.

The chain employs TRBV5-1 and TRBJ2-3, with D possibly matching TRBD1 (5 bases). This CDR3 spans 15 amino acids. The V end lost 1 base, the J end lost 2 bases, and 11 bases lay between the germline ends. Germline V lookup: CDR1 SGHRS, CDR2 YFSETQ. The DNA of the CDR3 is TGCGCCAGCAGCTTGAGGGGCCTCCCCACAGATACGCAGTATTTT. Translation gives CASSLRGLPTDTQYF.

The rearrangement joins TRBV6-5 to TRBJ2-1; TRBD1 might be the D (5 bases). With 0 bases removed from V and 9 bases from J, the gap between germline ends came to 9 bases. Germline lookup yields CDR1 MNHEY and CDR2 SVGAGI. The CDR3 is 13 residues long. CDR3 residues: CASSYSTQGEQFF. CDR3 sequence (DNA): TGTGCCAGCAGTTACTCGACCCAGGGTGAGCAGTTCTTC.

This chain connects TRBV12-3 or TRBV12-4 to TRBJ1-5; 8 nucleotides align to TRBD1. This CDR3 spans 13 amino acids. The junction had 2 bases not matched to a gene; V was cut back by 3 bases and J by 7 bases. CDR3 DNA sequence: TGTGCCAGCAGTTTGGCAGGGGGCCAGCCCCAGCATTTT. It translates to CASSLAGGQPQHF.

CDR3 DNA: TGTGCCAGCAGCTTACGCCAGAGAGGCACTGAAGCTTTCTTT. Translating gives CASSLRQRGTEAFF. The chain employs TRBV7-2 and TRBJ1-1; D call uncertain. There are 14 residues in the CDR3. Trimming took 2 bases from V and 4 from J, leaving 11 bases between them. Germline CDR1 and CDR2: SGHTA and FQGNSA.

The J gene is TRBJ1-2, the V gene TRBV9; TRBD1 might be the D (5 bases). The V and J ends lost 3 bases and 12 bases respectively, with 9 bases between them. The CDR3 sequence is 10 residues long. The V gene's germline CDR1 is SGDLS and CDR2 YYNGEE. This CDR3 is CASSEQENTF. Written as DNA, the CDR3 is TGTGCCAGCAGCGAACAGGAGAACACCTTC.

The chain carries TRBV29-1 and TRBJ1-2, with 8 bases identical to TRBD1. The V gene's germline CDR1 is SQVTM and CDR2 ANQGSEA. Losses at the gene ends were 5 bases for V and 6 bases for J; bases not matched to a gene: 11. The CDR3 has 14 residues. As DNA, the CDR3 is TGCAGCGTTCAATTCGCAGGGGGCGCGAATGGCTACACCTTC. As protein: CSVQFAGGANGYTF.

V gene TRBV3-1 (or the pseudogene TRBV3-2) combines with J gene TRBJ1-1, with D possibly being TRBD1 (6 bases). Deletions cut 0 bases from V and 6 bases from J, with 14 bases between. The CDR3 contains 15 residues. CDR1 LGHDT and CDR2 YNNKEL come from the germline V gene (reference sequence). The CDR3: CASSQDPTGLAEAFF. The CDR3 coding sequence is TGTGCCAGCAGCCAAGATCCCACAGGGCTGGCTGAAGCTTTCTTT.

The rearrangement uses TRBV2 and TRBJ2-1; 7 nucleotides match TRBD1. The V gene end was trimmed by 2 bases and the J gene end by 2 bases; junction bases not matched to a gene: 0. CDR3 size: 14 residues. CDR1 and CDR2 from the germline V gene are SNHLY and FYNNEI. In DNA form, the CDR3 reads TGTGCCAGCAGTGAAAGGGGGCCCTACAATGAGCAGTTCTTC. As protein: CASSERGPYNEQFF. The entire variable domain, with the rest obtained from reference TRBV2 and TRBJ2-1, is as follows: EPEVTQTPSHQVTQMGQEVILRCVPISNHLYFYWYRQILGQKVEFLVSFYNNEISEKSEIFDDQFSVERPDGSNFTLKIRSTKLEDSAMYFCASSERGPYNEQFFGPGTRLTVL.

The chain links TRBV4-1 to TRBJ1-5; D perhaps matches TRBD1 (6 bases). The CDR3 length is 15 residues. V lost 0 bases, J lost 7 bases, and 13 bases lay in between. Germline values: CDR1 MGHRA, CDR2 YSYEKL. The DNA of the CDR3 is TGCGCCAGCAGCCAAGACGGAACAGGGATCCAGCCCCAGCATTTT. Translation: CASSQDGTGIQPQHF.

This chain connects TRBV11-3 to TRBJ2-5; possible D gene TRBD1, 6 bases. Germline CDR1 SGHNT, CDR2 YENEEA. The V end lost 4 bases, the J end lost 5 bases, and 14 bases lay between the germline ends. This CDR3 is 14 amino acids long. The CDR3 region is CASSSRGGSETQYF. The CDR3 DNA reads TGTGCCAGCAGCTCCAGGGGCGGATCGGAGACCCAGTACTTC.

This chain uses TRBV18 with TRBJ1-5, with a tentative D call TRBD1 (5 bases). Germline V gives CDR1 KGHSH, CDR2 LQKENI. V was cut by 4 bases and J by 7 bases, with 14 bases left in between. The CDR3 runs to 14 residues. The CDR3 DNA follows: TGTGCCAGCTCACTATCGCAGGGCGAACAGCCCCAGCATTTT. The encoded protein is CASSLSQGEQPQHF.

This clone was seen a handful of times. The chain has TRBV2 and TRBJ1-3; D gene ambiguous. The V end lost 2 bases, the J end lost 10 bases, and 3 bases lay between the germline ends. Germline values: CDR1 SNHLY, CDR2 FYNNEI. CDR3 size: 10 residues. The CDR3 here is CASSERTIYF. Here the CDR3 DNA reads TGTGCCAGCAGTGAAAGGACCATATATTTT.

The genes are TRBV19 and TRBJ1-2; no clear D. Germline lookup yields CDR1 LNHDA and CDR2 SQIVND (reference sequence). The CDR3 contains 13 residues. Trimming took 6 bases from V and 8 from J, leaving 16 bases between them. The CDR3 is CASRISGGRGYTF. CDR3 DNA sequence: TGTGCCAGTAGAATATCGGGCGGCAGGGGCTACACCTTC.

The rearrangement links TRBV6-4 to TRBJ1-1, with D possibly matching TRBD1 (5 bases). Looked up from germline, CDR1 is MRHNA and CDR2 is SNTAGT. Trimming removed 6 bases from V and 4 bases from J, with 18 bases in between. There are 15 residues in the CDR3. CDR3 amino acids: CASSPREGTITEAFF. The DNA for the CDR3 is TGTGCCAGCAGCCCCCGGGAGGGGACGATCACTGAAGCTTTCTTT.

The CDR3 coding sequence is TGTGCCAGCAGCTTCTTTAACGCCATCACTGGAAACACCATATATTTT. Translated: CASSFFNAITGNTIYF. This chain links TRBV7-2 with TRBJ1-3, with D unresolved. Trimming pared 3 bases from V and 2 bases from J, leaving 14 bases between. Germline V lookup: CDR1 SGHTA, CDR2 FQGNSA. The CDR3 runs to 16 residues.

The chain recombines TRBV9 with TRBJ1-6; D unclear. Deletions cut 4 bases from V and 7 bases from J, with 12 bases between. The germline V gene has CDR1 SGDLS and CDR2 YYNGEE. The CDR3 runs to 14 residues. The DNA for the CDR3 is TGTGCCAGCAGCCCATCCTCGGGGAATTCACCCCTCCACTTT. This sequence encodes CASSPSSGNSPLHF.

This chain uses TRBV5-4 with TRBJ2-1, with TRBD1 matching 9 bases. The germline V gene has CDR1 SGHNT and CDR2 YYREEE (reference sequence). V lost 1 base and J lost 8; bases outside the gene matches: 7. The CDR3 contains 15 residues. This CDR3 reads CASSLKQGAKDEQFF. For the CDR3, the DNA is TGTGCCAGCAGCTTGAAACAGGGGGCTAAGGATGAGCAGTTCTTC. Using reference TRBV5-4 and TRBJ2-1 for the parts outside the CDR3, the full variable domain is ETGVTQSPTHLIKTRGQQVTLRCSSQSGHNTVSWYQQALGQGPQFIFQYYREEENGRGNFPPRFSGLQFPNYSSELNVNALELDDSALYLCASSLKQGAKDEQFFGPGTRLTVL.

This chain connects TRBV7-9 to TRBJ1-5, with TRBD1 matching over 7 bases. CDR3 size: 16 residues. Germline V gives CDR1 SEHNR, CDR2 FQNEAQ (reference sequence). Trimming cost V 5 bases and J 3 bases; bases outside gene matches: 10. The CDR3 loop is CASSGVTGTVNQPQHF. In DNA form, the CDR3 reads TGTGCCAGCAGCGGGGTGACAGGGACTGTCAATCAGCCCCAGCATTTT.

The chain joins TRBV7-7 to TRBJ2-1, with D perhaps matching TRBD1 (5 bases). Germline CDR1 is SSHAT and CDR2 is FNYEAQ (reference sequence). The CDR3 spans 14 residues. Trimming left V 2 bases short and J 9 bases short, with 14 bases between. This CDR3 reads CASSLSTNQGEQFF. CDR3 nucleotide sequence: TGTGCCAGCAGCTTATCTACCAATCAGGGTGAGCAGTTCTTC.

This rearrangement joins TRBV20-1 to TRBJ2-5; D may match TRBD1 or TRBD2 (5 bases each). V lost 3 bases to trimming and J lost 7 bases, with 18 bases between them. CDR1 DFQATT and CDR2 SNEGSKA come from the germline V gene (reference sequence). The CDR3 runs 14 residues. CDR3 DNA sequence: TGCAGTGCTAGTGGGGGTTGGACCAGTCGGACCCAGTACTTC. Its protein is CSASGGWTSRTQYF.

This chain connects TRBV7-9 to TRBJ2-5; D unclear. The CDR3 is 16 residues long. Trimming pared 4 bases from V and 0 bases from J, leaving 15 bases between. Germline values: CDR1 SEHNR, CDR2 FQNEAQ (reference sequence). CDR3 in DNA: TGTGCCAGCAGCTCCCGGTGGCCCCCGAACCAAGAGACCCAGTACTTC. It codes for CASSSRWPPNQETQYF.

The chain employs TRBV9 and TRBJ1-2; TRBD1 aligns across 10 bases. The CDR3 runs to 16 residues. V shed 0 bases and J 9 bases; nucleotides not matched to a gene: 11. CDR1 and CDR2 from the germline V gene are SGDLS and YYNGEE. The CDR3 region has the DNA TGTGCCAGCAGCGTAGTAGGGACAGGGGCTTTTCCTCGCTACACCTTC. It yields the protein CASSVVGTGAFPRYTF.

The table lists this clone with a few counts. V usage is TRBV30 and J usage is TRBJ2-5; D is tentatively TRBD1 or TRBD2 (5 bases each). Deletions cut 2 bases from V and 3 bases from J, with 13 bases between. Germline CDR1 and CDR2: GTSNPN and SVGIG (reference sequence). CDR3 length: 14 amino acids. CDR3 in DNA: TGTGCCTGGAGTTCGGGGACCTTGGAAGAGACCCAGTACTTC. Its translation: CAWSSGTLEETQYF. Full variable domain (outside the CDR3, taken from reference TRBV30 and TRBJ2-5): SQTIHQWPATLVQPVGSPLSLECTVEGTSNPNLYWYRQAAGRGLQLLFYSVGIGQISSEVPQNLSASRPQDRQFILSSKKLLLSDSGFYLCAWSSGTLEETQYFGPGTRLLVL.